This is a list of T cell receptor beta chains from one sample in a study of early T cells in non-severe SARS-CoV-2 infection. TCRdb redid the calling of the 5' RACE reads with MiXCR, one entry per CDR3 protein. The data show tens of thousands of distinct CDR3 sequences, roughly 12% seen once. The sequenced sample was whole blood. These receptors were collected from an adult who was a healthcare worker with PCR-confirmed SARS-CoV-2 infection or an uninfected control (not recorded which). Both conserved end residues are trimmed from each CDR3.

CDR3	V	J
ASSLAPSSYEQY	TRBV7-2	TRBJ2-7
ASSPSLAKNIQY	TRBV7-2	TRBJ2-4
ASSWDISYGYT	TRBV5-1	TRBJ1-2
SALPAESYNEQF	TRBV20-1	TRBJ2-1
ASSRDQAIVTQY	TRBV7-2	TRBJ2-5
ASSQGLAGNNEQF	TRBV14	TRBJ2-1
ASSWGQVSNYGYT	TRBV7-9	TRBJ1-2
ASSQVAGGPINEQF	TRBV4-1	TRBJ2-1
AGSVVGGQETQY	TRBV9	TRBJ2-5
ASSGLGRSTEAF	TRBV2	TRBJ1-1
ASSVRAGAWDEQF	TRBV6-2/TRBV6-3	TRBJ2-1
ASSPRDPGAYEQY	TRBV4-1	TRBJ2-7
ASRKGTIRDNNEQF	TRBV2	TRBJ2-1
ATSRMDPSDTIY	TRBV15	TRBJ1-3
ASSRQGGGSSYEQY	TRBV6-5	TRBJ2-7
ASSTRSGGYT	TRBV6-2/TRBV6-3	TRBJ1-2
ASRAGYT	TRBV21-1	TRBJ1-2
ASKGLAGGSSYNEQF	TRBV10-2	TRBJ2-1
ASSKRDASNYGYT	TRBV21-1	TRBJ1-2
ASSYGQGTCEQF	TRBV6-7	TRBJ2-1
ASSLWGGNTIY	TRBV27	TRBJ1-3
ASSLIAEQTQY	TRBV5-5	TRBJ2-5
ASSLSFGTSVYEQY	TRBV27	TRBJ2-7
SAREYSYEQY	TRBV20-1	TRBJ2-7
ASSFVGADTQY	TRBV7-9	TRBJ2-3
ASSTLEVTSGTYEQY	TRBV9	TRBJ2-7
ASSLMADTQY	TRBV7-2	TRBJ2-3
ASSLYTGLGSPLH	TRBV7-9	TRBJ1-6
ASSRNPGQGEAF	TRBV11-2	TRBJ1-1
AVRRTTGNYGYT	TRBV10-3	TRBJ1-2
ASSWAGWGEAF	TRBV12-3/TRBV12-4	TRBJ1-1
ASRLVRGRAVHQPQH	TRBV12-2	TRBJ1-5
ATSDTGREKAGELF	TRBV24-1	TRBJ2-2
ASSLWNNEQF	TRBV7-2	TRBJ2-1
ASSDVAGQETQY	TRBV2	TRBJ2-5
ASSQGGKRGNTIY	TRBV27	TRBJ1-3
SAKGLAGSNIQY	TRBV20-1	TRBJ2-4
ASSAGHEAF	TRBV12-3/TRBV12-4	TRBJ1-1
ASSRLAESTDTQY	TRBV2	TRBJ2-3
ASSLGREQETQY	TRBV5-4	TRBJ2-5
ASSLAGTGGRKLF	TRBV7-8	TRBJ1-4
ASSQVEGRGTYEQY	TRBV4-2	TRBJ2-7
SVEAGGAGTEAF	TRBV29-1	TRBJ1-1
ASSLDPTNNEQF	TRBV5-6	TRBJ2-1
ASSQERPRPNEKLF	TRBV4-2	TRBJ1-4
ASSPDPGPTYEQY	TRBV6-4	TRBJ2-7